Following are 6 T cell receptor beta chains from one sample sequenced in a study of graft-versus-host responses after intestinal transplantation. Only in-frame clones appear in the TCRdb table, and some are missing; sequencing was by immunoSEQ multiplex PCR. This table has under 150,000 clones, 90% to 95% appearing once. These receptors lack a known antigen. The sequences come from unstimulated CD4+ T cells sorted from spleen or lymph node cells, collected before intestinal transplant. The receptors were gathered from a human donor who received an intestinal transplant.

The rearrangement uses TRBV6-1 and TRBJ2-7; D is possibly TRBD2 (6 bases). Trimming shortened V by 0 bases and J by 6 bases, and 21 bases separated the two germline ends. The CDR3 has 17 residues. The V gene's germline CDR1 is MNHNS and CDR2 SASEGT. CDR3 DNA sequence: TGTGCCAGCAGTGAAGCTTTGTGGGGGACTTTTCTTTCCGAGCAGTACTTC. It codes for CASSEALWGTFLSEQYF.

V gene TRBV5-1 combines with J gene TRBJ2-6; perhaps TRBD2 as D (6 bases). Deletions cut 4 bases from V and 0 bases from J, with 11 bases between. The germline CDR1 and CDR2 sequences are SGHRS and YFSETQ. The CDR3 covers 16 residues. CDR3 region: CASSPGLFSGANVLTF. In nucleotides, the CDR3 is TGCGCCAGCAGCCCGGGACTGTTCTCTGGGGCCAACGTCCTGACTTTC.

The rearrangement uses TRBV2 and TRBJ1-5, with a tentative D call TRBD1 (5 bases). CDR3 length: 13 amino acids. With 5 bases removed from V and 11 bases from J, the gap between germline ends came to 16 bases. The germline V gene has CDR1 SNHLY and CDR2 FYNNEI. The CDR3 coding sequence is TGTGCCAGCAGTCCGGGGGGGATGAGGACCCAGCATTTT. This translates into CASSPGGMRTQHF.

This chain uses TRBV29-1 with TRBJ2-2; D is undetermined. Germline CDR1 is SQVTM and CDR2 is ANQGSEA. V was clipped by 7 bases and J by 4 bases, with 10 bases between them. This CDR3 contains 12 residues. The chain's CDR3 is CSALGSTGELFF. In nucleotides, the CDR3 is TGCAGCGCCCTAGGGTCCACCGGGGAGCTGTTTTTT.

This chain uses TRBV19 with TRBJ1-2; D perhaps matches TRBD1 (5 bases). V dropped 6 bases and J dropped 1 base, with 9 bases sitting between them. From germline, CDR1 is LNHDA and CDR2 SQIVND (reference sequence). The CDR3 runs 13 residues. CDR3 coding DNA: TGTGCCAGTAGCCTGACAGATAACTATGGCTACACCTTC. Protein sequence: CASSLTDNYGYTF. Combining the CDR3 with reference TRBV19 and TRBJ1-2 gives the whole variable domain DGGITQSPKYLFRKEGQNVTLSCEQNLNHDAMYWYRQDPGQGLRLIYYSQIVNDFQKGDIAEGYSVSREKKESFPLTVTSAQKNPTAFYLCASSLTDNYGYTFGSGTRLTVV.

The DNA for the CDR3 is TGTGCCAGCAGCCAAGATAGGGGGACTTTCTACGAGCAGTACTTC. As protein: CASSQDRGTFYEQYF. The rearrangement uses TRBV4-2 and TRBJ2-7; D possibly matches TRBD1 or TRBD2 (6 bases each). The CDR3 consists of 15 residues. Germline-derived CDR1 and CDR2 are LGHNA and YNFKEQ. The V end lost 0 bases, the J end lost 3 bases, and 12 bases lay between the germline ends.